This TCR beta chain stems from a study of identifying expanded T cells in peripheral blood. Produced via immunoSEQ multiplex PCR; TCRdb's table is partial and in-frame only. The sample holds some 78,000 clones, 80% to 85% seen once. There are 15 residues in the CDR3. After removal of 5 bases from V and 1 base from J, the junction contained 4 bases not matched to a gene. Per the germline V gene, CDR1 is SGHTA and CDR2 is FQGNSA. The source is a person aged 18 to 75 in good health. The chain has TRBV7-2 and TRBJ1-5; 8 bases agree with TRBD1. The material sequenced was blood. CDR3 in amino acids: CASSLDRGSNQPQHF. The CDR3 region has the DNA TGTGCCAGCAGCCTCGACAGGGGAAGCAATCAGCCCCAGCATTTT.